This TCR beta chain is from a study of blood T cell repertoires in COVID-19. Study-wide background: Sites across the United States, Italy and Spain contributed samples from acute and convalescent COVID-19.

Produced via immunoSEQ multiplex PCR; TCRdb's table is partial and in-frame only. The table shows over 60,000 clones, with roughly 89% occurring only once. Sequencing was done on a sample of peripheral blood. The receptor was derived from a human donor in a cohort sampled during active COVID-19.

DNA for the CDR3: TGTGCCAGCTCCCCGGGACAGGGGGCAGGAGATACGCAGTATTTT. It specifies CASSPGQGAGDTQYF. The chain employs TRBV18 and TRBJ2-3; 12 bases match TRBD1. Trimming cost V 6 bases and J 5 bases; bases outside gene matches: 6. Germline lookup yields CDR1 KGHSH and CDR2 LQKENI. The CDR3 loop spans 15 amino acids.